This TCR beta chain comes out of a study of PD-1 blockade in classical Hodgkin lymphoma. Remarks on this clone: What it binds is not known.

Only in-frame clones appear in the TCRdb table, and some are missing; sequencing was by immunoSEQ multiplex PCR. The table lists approximately 84,000 clones, 75% to 90% of them singletons. Every patient relapsed after autologous stem cell transplantation, and brentuximab vedotin exposure varied. Points from the study as a whole: With CD4+ cells, TCR diversity rose significantly by C4D1, but not with CD8+ cells. Partial responders and progressors had significantly lower baseline TCR diversity. Reports indicated that newly diagnosed patients had lower baseline TCR diversity than healthy donors did.

This receptor was obtained from a human donor with classical Hodgkin lymphoma. This specimen was peripheral blood mononuclear cells (PBMCs), taken at baseline.

CDR3 protein: CASSMSGTTNYGYTF. For the CDR3, the DNA is TGTGCCAGTAGTATGAGTGGGACAACCAACTATGGCTACACCTTC. The chain has TRBV19 and TRBJ1-2; D is perhaps TRBD1 (6 bases). The CDR3 covers 15 residues. Germline V gene lookup returns CDR1 LNHDA and CDR2 SQIVND (reference sequence). Trimming took off 3 bases at V and 2 bases at J, with 13 bases between the two ends.